A selection of T cell receptor beta chains follows, all from one sample in a study of CD4+ T cells in melanoma. The repertoire was sequenced with immunoSEQ multiplex PCR; TCRdb's copy has only in-frame clones and lacks some. The sample holds some 10,000 clones, 65% to 70% seen once. Source material: cells from a culture (not recorded whether cultured in vitro). The receptors derive from a human donor with melanoma. Both conserved end residues are trimmed from each CDR3. Each record gives: V gene, CDR3 protein.

V gene: TRBV5-4; CDR3 protein: ASSSRTESSGNTIY
V gene: TRBV7-7; CDR3 protein: ASSPGLAGAQETQY
V gene: TRBV15; CDR3 protein: ATRSGVGNQPQH
V gene: TRBV19; CDR3 protein: ASSPGGQRGGQPQH
V gene: TRBV6-5; CDR3 protein: ASRPPGQGGTEAF
V gene: TRBV2; CDR3 protein: ARTVGTGDRYTQY
V gene: TRBV5-1; CDR3 protein: ASSWTGQETQY
V gene: TRBV7-3; CDR3 protein: ASSTGLNTEAF
V gene: TRBV5-1; CDR3 protein: ASSLGARGTDTQY
V gene: TRBV7-2; CDR3 protein: ASSLAGMGNSPLH
V gene: TRBV10-3; CDR3 protein: AISRPGNTIY
V gene: TRBV6-6; CDR3 protein: ASRRDRDLSYEQY
V gene: TRBV29-1; CDR3 protein: SVDRRGADTQY
V gene: TRBV13; CDR3 protein: ASSLGRSGGADTQY
V gene: TRBV29-1; CDR3 protein: SVDGPTRAGELF
V gene: TRBV2; CDR3 protein: ASRIRSGTGELF
V gene: TRBV18; CDR3 protein: ASSPTGPDYSNQPQH
V gene: TRBV4-2; CDR3 protein: ASSQERGSGDEKLF
V gene: TRBV4-1; CDR3 protein: ASSQREKLF
V gene: TRBV2; CDR3 protein: ASSASAEGEQF
V gene: TRBV5-1; CDR3 protein: ASSLGTGGTDTQY
V gene: TRBV6-6; CDR3 protein: ASSKLADNEQF
V gene: TRBV7-9; CDR3 protein: ASSPPYRTSRGELF
V gene: TRBV5-1; CDR3 protein: ASSLERPTHEQY
V gene: TRBV5-1; CDR3 protein: ASSFDPGPGNTIY
V gene: TRBV5-1; CDR3 protein: ASAGATNTGELF
V gene: TRBV27; CDR3 protein: ASSLVGTANTGELF
V gene: TRBV9; CDR3 protein: ASSVDMRGEQF
V gene: TRBV6-5; CDR3 protein: ASRQRDSNYGYT
V gene: TRBV7-9; CDR3 protein: ASTPGSSGSYEQY
V gene: TRBV5-8; CDR3 protein: ASRLTGGGQY